The sequence of this TCR beta chain was determined in a study of identical twins. After removal of 6 bases from V and 5 bases from J, the junction contained 16 bases not matched to a gene. The CDR3 spans 18 residues. Germline values: CDR1 MNHNS, CDR2 SASEGT. This clonotype occurred a few times. Each CDR3 protein gets one entry after TCRdb re-called the 5' RACE reads with MiXCR. The sample records around 480,000 distinct CDR3 sequences, 13% to 15% being singletons. This sample was also put to use in a study of yellow fever vaccine responses in identical twins.

The receptor was isolated from a young woman in good health. Sequenced sample: CD4+ T cells sorted from blood. The chain links TRBV6-1 to TRBJ2-5; 12 bases match TRBD2. The CDR3 region has the DNA TGTGCCAGCAGCCTCCTGAGGAGACTAGCGGGAGCCGGCGAGACCCAGTACTTC. Encoded protein: CASSLLRRLAGAGETQYF.